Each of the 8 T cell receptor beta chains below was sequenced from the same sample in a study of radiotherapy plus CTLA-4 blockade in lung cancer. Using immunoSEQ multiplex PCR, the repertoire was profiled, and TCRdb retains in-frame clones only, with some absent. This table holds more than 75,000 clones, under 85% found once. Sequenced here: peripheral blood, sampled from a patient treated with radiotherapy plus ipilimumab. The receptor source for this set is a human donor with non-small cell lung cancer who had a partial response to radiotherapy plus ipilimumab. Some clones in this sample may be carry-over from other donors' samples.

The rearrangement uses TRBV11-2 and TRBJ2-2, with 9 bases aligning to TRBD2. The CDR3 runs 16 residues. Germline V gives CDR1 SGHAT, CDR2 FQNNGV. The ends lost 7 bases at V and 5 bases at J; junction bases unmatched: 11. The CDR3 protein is CASISTSGRITGELFF. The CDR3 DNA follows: TGTGCCAGCATAAGTACTAGCGGGCGTATAACCGGGGAGCTGTTTTTT.

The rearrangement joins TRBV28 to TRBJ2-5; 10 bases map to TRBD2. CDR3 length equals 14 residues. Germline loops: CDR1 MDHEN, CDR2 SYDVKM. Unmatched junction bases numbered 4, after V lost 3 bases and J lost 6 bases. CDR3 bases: TGTGCCAGCAGTTTCCTAGCGGGAGAAAAGACCCAGTACTTC. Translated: CASSFLAGEKTQYF.

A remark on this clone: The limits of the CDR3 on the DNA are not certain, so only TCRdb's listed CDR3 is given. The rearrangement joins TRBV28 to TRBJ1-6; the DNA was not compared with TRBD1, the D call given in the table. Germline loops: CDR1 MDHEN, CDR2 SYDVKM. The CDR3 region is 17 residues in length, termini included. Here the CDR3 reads CASSSSHGDRVSSPLHF.

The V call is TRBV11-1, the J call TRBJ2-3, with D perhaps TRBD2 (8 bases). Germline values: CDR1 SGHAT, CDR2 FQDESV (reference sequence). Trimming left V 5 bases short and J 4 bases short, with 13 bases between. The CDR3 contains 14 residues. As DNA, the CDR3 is TGTGCCAGCAGCAACGGGAGGGGGCCAGATACGCAGTATTTT. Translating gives CASSNGRGPDTQYF.

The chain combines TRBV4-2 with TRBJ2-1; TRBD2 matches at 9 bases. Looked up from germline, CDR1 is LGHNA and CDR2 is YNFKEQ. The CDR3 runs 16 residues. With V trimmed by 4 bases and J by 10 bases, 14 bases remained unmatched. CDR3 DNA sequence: TGTGCCAGCAGCCTTTCCGCATTAGCGGGGGAAGGGGAGCAGTTCTTC. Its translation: CASSLSALAGEGEQFF.

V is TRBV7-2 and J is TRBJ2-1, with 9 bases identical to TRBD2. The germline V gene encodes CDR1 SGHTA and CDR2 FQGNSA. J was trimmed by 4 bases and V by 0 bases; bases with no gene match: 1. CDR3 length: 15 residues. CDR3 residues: CASSLASGGYNEQFF. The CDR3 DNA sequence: TGTGCCAGCAGCTTAGCAAGCGGGGGGTACAATGAGCAGTTCTTC.

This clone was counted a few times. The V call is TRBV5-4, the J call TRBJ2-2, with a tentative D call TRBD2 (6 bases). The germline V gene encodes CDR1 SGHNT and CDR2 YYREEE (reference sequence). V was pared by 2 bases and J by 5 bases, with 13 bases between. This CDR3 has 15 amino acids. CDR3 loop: CASSFGGVRTGELFF. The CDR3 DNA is TGTGCCAGCAGCTTTGGCGGGGTACGGACCGGGGAGCTGTTTTTT.

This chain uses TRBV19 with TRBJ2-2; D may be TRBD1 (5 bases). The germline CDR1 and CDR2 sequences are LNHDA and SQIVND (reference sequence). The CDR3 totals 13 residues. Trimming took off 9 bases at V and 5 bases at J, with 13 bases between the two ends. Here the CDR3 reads CASHLRETGELFF. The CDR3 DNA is TGTGCCAGCCACCTCAGGGAAACCGGGGAGCTGTTTTTT.